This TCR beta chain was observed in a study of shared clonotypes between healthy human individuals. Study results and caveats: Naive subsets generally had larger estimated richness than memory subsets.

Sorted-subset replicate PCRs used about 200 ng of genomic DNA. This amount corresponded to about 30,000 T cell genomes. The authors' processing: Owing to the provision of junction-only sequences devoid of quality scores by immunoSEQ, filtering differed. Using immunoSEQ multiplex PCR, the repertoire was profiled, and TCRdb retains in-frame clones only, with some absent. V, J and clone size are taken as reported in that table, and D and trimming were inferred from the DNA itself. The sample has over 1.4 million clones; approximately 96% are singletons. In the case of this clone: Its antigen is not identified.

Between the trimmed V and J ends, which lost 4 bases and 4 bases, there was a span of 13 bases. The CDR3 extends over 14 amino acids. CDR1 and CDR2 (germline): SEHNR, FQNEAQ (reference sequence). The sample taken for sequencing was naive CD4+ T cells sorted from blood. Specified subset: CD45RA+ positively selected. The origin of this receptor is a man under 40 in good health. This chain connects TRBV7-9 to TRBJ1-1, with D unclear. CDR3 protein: CASSSRTPATEAFF. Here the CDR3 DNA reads TGTGCCAGCAGCTCGAGAACACCCGCCACTGAAGCTTTCTTT.